This TCR beta chain is drawn from a study of graft-versus-host responses after intestinal transplantation. The protocol was immunoSEQ multiplex PCR, while the TCRdb copy is restricted to in-frame clones and leaves out a portion. The repertoire holds roughly 10,000 clones, with almost 95% as singletons. Study outcomes and limitations: Peak circulating GvH clone levels tracked with early post-transplant HvG declines. Some GvH clones were seen earlier in gut or blood, suggesting intestinal origin.

Unmatched junction bases numbered 3, after V lost 1 base and J lost 2 bases. The CDR3 totals 15 residues. Germline assignment: CDR1 SGHAT and CDR2 FQNNGV. About this clone: Its antigen is still unknown.

This chain connects TRBV11-2 to TRBJ2-7, with TRBD2 matching over 9 bases. The sequence derives from a human patient who received an intestinal transplant, so some T cells may come from the graft donor. Sequences were derived from PBMCs, sampled about 70 days after transplant. The CDR3, as DNA: TGTGCCAGCAGCTTAGGTAGCGGGAGCGCCTACGAGCAGTACTTC. Its translation: CASSLGSGSAYEQYF.